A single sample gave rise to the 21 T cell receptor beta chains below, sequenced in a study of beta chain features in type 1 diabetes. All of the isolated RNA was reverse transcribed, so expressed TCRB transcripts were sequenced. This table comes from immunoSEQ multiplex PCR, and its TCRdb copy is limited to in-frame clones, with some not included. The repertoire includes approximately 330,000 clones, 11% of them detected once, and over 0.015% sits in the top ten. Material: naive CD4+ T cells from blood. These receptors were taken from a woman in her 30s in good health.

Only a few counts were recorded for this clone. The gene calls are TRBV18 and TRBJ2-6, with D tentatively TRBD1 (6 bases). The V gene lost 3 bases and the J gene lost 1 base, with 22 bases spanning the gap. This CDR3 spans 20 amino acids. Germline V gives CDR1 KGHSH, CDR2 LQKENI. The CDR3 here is CASSPISSWGQISGANVLTF. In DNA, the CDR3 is TGTGCCAGCTCACCCATCTCTTCGTGGGGACAAATTTCTGGGGCCAACGTCCTGACTTTC.

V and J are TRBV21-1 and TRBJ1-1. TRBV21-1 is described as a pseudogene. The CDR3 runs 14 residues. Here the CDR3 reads CASSKGGGNTEAFF. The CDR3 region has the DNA TGTGCCAGCAGCAAAGGAGGTGGGAACACTGAAGCTTTCTTT.

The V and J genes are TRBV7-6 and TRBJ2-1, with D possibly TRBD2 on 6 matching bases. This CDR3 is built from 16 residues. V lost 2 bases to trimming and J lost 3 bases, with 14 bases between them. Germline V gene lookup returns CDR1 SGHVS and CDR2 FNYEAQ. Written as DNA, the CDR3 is TGTGCCAGCAGCTTATCGGCTAGCGTTGTCTACAATGAGCAGTTCTTC. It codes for CASSLSASVVYNEQFF.

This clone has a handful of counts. The CDR3 sequence: CASRSRGRTDTQYF. CDR3 coding DNA: TGTGCCAGCAGGAGTAGGGGCCGCACAGATACGCAGTATTTT. The chain links TRBV11-2 to TRBJ2-3, with D possibly TRBD1 on 5 matching bases. With 6 bases removed from V and 1 base from J, the gap between germline ends came to 11 bases. Germline V gene data show CDR1 as SGHAT and CDR2 as FQNNGV. CDR3 size: 14 residues.

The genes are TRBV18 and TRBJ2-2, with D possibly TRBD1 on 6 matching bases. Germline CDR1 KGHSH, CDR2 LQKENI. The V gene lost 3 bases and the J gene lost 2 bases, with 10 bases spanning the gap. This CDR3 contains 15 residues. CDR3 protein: CASSPDRQNTGELFF. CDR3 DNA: TGTGCCAGCTCACCCGACAGGCAAAACACCGGGGAGCTGTTTTTT.

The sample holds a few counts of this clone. The CDR3 is CSVEESSYQETQYF. The CDR3 DNA sequence: TGCAGCGTTGAAGAGTCGTCGTACCAAGAGACCCAGTACTTC. This rearrangement joins TRBV29-1 to TRBJ2-5; D gene unclear. CDR3 length equals 14 residues. Trimming shortened V by 0 bases and J by 0 bases, and 8 bases separated the two germline ends. CDR1 and CDR2 (germline): SQVTM, ANQGSEA.

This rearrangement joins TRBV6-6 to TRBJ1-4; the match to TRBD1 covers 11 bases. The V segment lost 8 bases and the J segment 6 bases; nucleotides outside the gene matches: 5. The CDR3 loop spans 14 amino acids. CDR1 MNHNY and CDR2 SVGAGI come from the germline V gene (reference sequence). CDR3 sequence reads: CASRTGGLDEKLFF. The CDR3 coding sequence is TGTGCCAGCCGGACAGGGGGCCTGGATGAAAAACTGTTTTTT.

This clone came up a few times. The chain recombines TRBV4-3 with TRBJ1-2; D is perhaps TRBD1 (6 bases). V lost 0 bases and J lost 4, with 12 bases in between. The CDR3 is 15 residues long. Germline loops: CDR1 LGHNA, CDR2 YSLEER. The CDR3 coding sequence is TGCGCCAGCAGCCAAGAATTTGGCAGGGGCTATGGCTACACCTTC. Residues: CASSQEFGRGYGYTF.

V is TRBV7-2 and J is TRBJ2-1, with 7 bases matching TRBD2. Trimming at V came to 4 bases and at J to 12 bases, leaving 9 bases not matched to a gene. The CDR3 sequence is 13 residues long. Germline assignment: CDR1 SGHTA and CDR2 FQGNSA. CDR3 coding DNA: TGTGCCAGCAGCTCCGGTCTAGCGGTTGGGCAGTTCTTC. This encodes CASSSGLAVGQFF.

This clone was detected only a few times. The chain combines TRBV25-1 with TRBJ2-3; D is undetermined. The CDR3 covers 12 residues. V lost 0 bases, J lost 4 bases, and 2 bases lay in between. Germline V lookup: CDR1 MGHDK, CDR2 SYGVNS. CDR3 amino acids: CASSEYADTQYF. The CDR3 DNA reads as TGTGCCAGCAGTGAATACGCAGATACGCAGTATTTT.

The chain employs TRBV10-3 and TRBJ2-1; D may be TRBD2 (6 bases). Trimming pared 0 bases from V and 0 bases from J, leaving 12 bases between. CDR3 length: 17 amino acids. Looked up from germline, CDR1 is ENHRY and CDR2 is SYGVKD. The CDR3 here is CAISESRAGSSYNEQFF. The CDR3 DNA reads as TGTGCCATCAGTGAGTCGAGGGCCGGGAGCTCCTACAATGAGCAGTTCTTC.

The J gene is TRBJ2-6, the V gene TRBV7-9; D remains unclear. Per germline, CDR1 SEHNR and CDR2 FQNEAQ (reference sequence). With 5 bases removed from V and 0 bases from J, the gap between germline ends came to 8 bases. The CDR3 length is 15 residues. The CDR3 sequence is CASSPEISGANVLTF. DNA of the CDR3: TGTGCCAGCAGCCCCGAGATCTCTGGGGCCAACGTCCTGACTTTC.

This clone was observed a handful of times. The CDR3, as DNA: TGTGCCACCGCGACAGGGCCATCCTACGAGCAGTACTTC. Protein sequence: CATATGPSYEQYF. The rearrangement links TRBV10-3 to TRBJ2-7, with 7 bases fitting TRBD1. This CDR3 region has 13 residues. With 10 bases clipped from V and 1 base from J, the junction kept 7 bases outside the gene matches. Germline V CDR1 and CDR2: ENHRY, SYGVKD.

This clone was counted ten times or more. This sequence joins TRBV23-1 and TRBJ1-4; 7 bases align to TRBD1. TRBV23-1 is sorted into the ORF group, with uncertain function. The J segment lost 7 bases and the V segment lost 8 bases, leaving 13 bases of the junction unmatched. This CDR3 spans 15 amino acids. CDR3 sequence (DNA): TGCGCCAGCCATACCTCTGACAGGGACGGTGAAAAACTGTTTTTT. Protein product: CASHTSDRDGEKLFF.

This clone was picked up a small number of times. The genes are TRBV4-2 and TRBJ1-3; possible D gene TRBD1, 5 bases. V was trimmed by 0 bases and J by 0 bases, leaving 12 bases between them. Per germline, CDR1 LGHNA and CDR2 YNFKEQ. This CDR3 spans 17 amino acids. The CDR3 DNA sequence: TGTGCCAGCAGCCAAGATGTGACAGCTAACTCTGGAAACACCATATATTTT. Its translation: CASSQDVTANSGNTIYF.

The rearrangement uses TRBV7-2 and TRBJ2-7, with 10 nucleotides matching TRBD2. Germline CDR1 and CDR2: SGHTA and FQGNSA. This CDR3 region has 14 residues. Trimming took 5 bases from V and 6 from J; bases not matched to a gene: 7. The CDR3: CASSKAGGSGEQYF. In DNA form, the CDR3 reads TGTGCCAGCAGCAAAGCGGGAGGGTCGGGCGAGCAGTACTTC.

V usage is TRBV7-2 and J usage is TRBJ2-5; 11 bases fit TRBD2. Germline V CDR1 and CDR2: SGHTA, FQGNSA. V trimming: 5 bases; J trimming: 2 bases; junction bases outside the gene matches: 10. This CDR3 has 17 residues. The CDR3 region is CASSPSTSGSFQETQYF. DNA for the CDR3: TGTGCCAGCAGCCCTAGTACTAGCGGGAGTTTTCAAGAGACCCAGTACTTC.

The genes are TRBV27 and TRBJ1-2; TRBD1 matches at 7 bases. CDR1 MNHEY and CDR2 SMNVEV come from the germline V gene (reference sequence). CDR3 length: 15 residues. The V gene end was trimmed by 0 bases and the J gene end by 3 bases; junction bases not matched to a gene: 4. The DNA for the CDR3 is TGTGCCAGCAGTTTATCAGGGGGCTCCCACTATGGCTACACCTTC. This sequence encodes CASSLSGGSHYGYTF.

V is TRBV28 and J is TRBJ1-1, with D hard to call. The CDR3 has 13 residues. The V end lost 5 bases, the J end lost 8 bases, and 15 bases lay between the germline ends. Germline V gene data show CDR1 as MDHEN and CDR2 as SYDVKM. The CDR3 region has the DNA TGTGCCAGCAGTATCTCCCGGCAGGCAGAAGCTTTCTTT. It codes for CASSISRQAEAFF.

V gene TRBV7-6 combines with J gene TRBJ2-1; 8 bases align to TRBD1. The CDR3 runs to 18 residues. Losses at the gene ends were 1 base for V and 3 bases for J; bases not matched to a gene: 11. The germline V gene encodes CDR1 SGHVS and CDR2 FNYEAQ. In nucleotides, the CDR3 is TGTGCCAGCAGCTTAGGCACGGGGCAGGGGGCCTTCTACAATGAGCAGTTCTTC. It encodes CASSLGTGQGAFYNEQFF.

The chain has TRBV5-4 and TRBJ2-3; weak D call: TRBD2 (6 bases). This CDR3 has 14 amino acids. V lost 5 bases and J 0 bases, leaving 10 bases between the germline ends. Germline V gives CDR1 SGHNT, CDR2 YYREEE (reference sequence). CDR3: CASSDLASTDTQYF. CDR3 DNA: TGTGCCAGCAGTGACCTAGCGAGCACAGATACGCAGTATTTT.